A selection of T cell receptor beta chains follows, all from one sample in a study of cytomegalovirus exposure and HLA in healthy donors. Data came from immunoSEQ multiplex PCR; TCRdb stores just in-frame clones and leaves some out. The sample includes approximately 120,000 clones, roughly 83% of them seen just once. Sequencing used PBMCs. These receptors were collected from a man aged 18 to 35 in good health and CMV-seropositive. CDR3s include the opening cysteine and the closing phenylalanine or tryptophan. The D gene is left open where the match is weak. The size field is filled for only some rows; it gives once, few, many or a size class.

v_call: TRBV11-1; clone_size: NA; d_call: NA; j_call: TRBJ2-2; cdr3_aa: CASSFGATTTGELFF; cdr3_nt: TGTGCCAGCAGCTTTGGGGCCACCACGACCGGGGAGCTGTTTTTT
v_call: TRBV11-3; clone_size: NA; d_call: TRBD2; j_call: TRBJ2-7; cdr3_aa: CASSFGGGSPYEQYF; cdr3_nt: TGTGCCAGCAGCTTTGGCGGGGGGTCCCCCTACGAGCAGTACTTC
v_call: TRBV7-6; clone_size: NA; d_call: TRBD2; j_call: TRBJ2-5; cdr3_aa: CASSLTSGGVETQYF; cdr3_nt: TGTGCCAGCAGCCTAACTAGCGGGGGGGTAGAGACCCAGTACTTC
v_call: TRBV28; clone_size: NA; d_call: TRBD1; j_call: TRBJ1-6; cdr3_aa: CASSLVPQGSGSPLHF; cdr3_nt: TGTGCCAGCAGTTTGGTCCCACAGGGGAGTGGATCACCCCTCCACTTT
v_call: TRBV19; clone_size: NA; d_call: NA; j_call: TRBJ2-7; cdr3_aa: CASSIEIIRADEQYF; cdr3_nt: TGTGCCAGTAGTATAGAAATCATCAGGGCCGACGAGCAGTACTTC
v_call: TRBV18; clone_size: NA; d_call: TRBD2; j_call: TRBJ2-1; cdr3_aa: CASSIAELAGEYNEQFF; cdr3_nt: TGTGCCAGCTCAATTGCCGAACTAGCGGGGGAGTACAATGAGCAGTTCTTC
v_call: TRBV9; clone_size: NA; d_call: NA; j_call: TRBJ2-3; cdr3_aa: CASSVRSGGATDTQYF; cdr3_nt: TGTGCCAGCAGCGTGAGGAGTGGGGGGGCGACAGATACGCAGTATTTT
v_call: TRBV28; clone_size: NA; d_call: TRBD1; j_call: TRBJ2-2; cdr3_aa: CASIQDRVVAGELFF; cdr3_nt: TGTGCCAGCATCCAGGACAGGGTGGTAGCCGGGGAGCTGTTTTTT
v_call: TRBV19; clone_size: NA; d_call: NA; j_call: TRBJ2-5; cdr3_aa: CASSMGDKQETQYF; cdr3_nt: TGTGCCAGTAGTATGGGGGACAAACAAGAGACCCAGTACTTC
v_call: TRBV7-2; clone_size: NA; d_call: TRBD2; j_call: TRBJ2-7; cdr3_aa: CASSLDPGLAGLF; cdr3_nt: TGTGCCAGCAGCTTAGACCCGGGACTAGCTGGGCTCTTC
v_call: TRBV29-1; clone_size: NA; d_call: NA; j_call: TRBJ1-1; cdr3_aa: CSVEGRTGNTEAFF; cdr3_nt: TGCAGCGTTGAAGGGCGCACAGGGAACACTGAAGCTTTCTTT
v_call: TRBV7-9; clone_size: few; d_call: TRBD1; j_call: TRBJ2-7; cdr3_aa: CASSDPGQTAHEQYF; cdr3_nt: TGTGCCAGCAGCGACCCGGGACAGACGGCCCACGAGCAGTACTTC
v_call: TRBV11-2; clone_size: NA; d_call: NA; j_call: TRBJ1-2; cdr3_aa: CASSLAEGYNYGYTF; cdr3_nt: TGTGCCAGCAGCTTAGCGGAGGGGTATAACTATGGCTACACCTTC
v_call: TRBV10-3; clone_size: NA; d_call: NA; j_call: TRBJ2-7; cdr3_aa: CATTRGIGSYEQYF; cdr3_nt: TGTGCCACCACTAGGGGGATAGGCTCCTACGAGCAGTACTTC
v_call: TRBV5-1; clone_size: NA; d_call: TRBD1; j_call: TRBJ2-2; cdr3_aa: CASSWGQNPNTGELFF; cdr3_nt: TGCGCCAGCAGCTGGGGACAGAACCCGAACACCGGGGAGCTGTTTTTT
v_call: TRBV4-2; clone_size: NA; d_call: NA; j_call: TRBJ2-2; cdr3_aa: CASSYPRGGANTGELFF; cdr3_nt: TGTGCCAGCAGCTATCCGAGGGGGGGGGCGAACACCGGGGAGCTGTTTTTT
v_call: TRBV9; clone_size: NA; d_call: TRBD1; j_call: TRBJ1-2; cdr3_aa: CASSGDSMDGYTF; cdr3_nt: TGTGCCAGCAGCGGGGACAGTATGGATGGCTACACCTTC
v_call: TRBV11-2; clone_size: NA; d_call: TRBD1; j_call: TRBJ2-7; cdr3_aa: CASSPGQGSSYEQYF; cdr3_nt: TGTGCCAGCAGCCCCGGACAGGGAAGCTCCTACGAGCAGTACTTC